This section outlines one TCR beta chain sequence together with its context. This CDR3 is 16 amino acids long. Trimming left V 4 bases short and J 6 bases short, with 22 bases between. Germline values: CDR1 SGHRS, CDR2 YFSETQ. The data are from a study of blood T cell repertoires in COVID-19. Across the study: From the United States, Italy and Spain came samples of acute and convalescent COVID-19. The cDNA or gDNA used as material had been derived from T cells, B-cell-depleted T cells, or PBMCs.

In the original processing: Amplification with reference gene primers provided the estimates of nucleated cell counts. The assay was immunoSEQ multiplex PCR, and TCRdb's table has in-frame clones only and misses some. Clone size and V and J calls were adopted from that table, with D and trimming inferred from the DNA. The sample holds about 310,000 clones, more than 75% seen once. The sequence came from a man aged 50 to 59 with active or convalescent COVID-19. Specimen: peripheral blood. The rearrangement joins TRBV5-1 to TRBJ1-2, with no clear D. The CDR3 coding sequence is TGCGCCAGCAGCCCCGGCTCCGGAGGACGTCTCGATGGCTACACCTTC. Residues: CASSPGSGGRLDGYTF.